These T cell receptor beta chains were read from a single sample in a study of identical twins. Each CDR3 protein gets one entry after TCRdb re-called the 5' RACE reads with MiXCR. The sample consists of just under 650,000 distinct CDR3 sequences, about 7.1% of them appearing once. The same sample was also used in a study of yellow fever vaccine responses in identical twins.

The sequencing input was PBMCs. The receptors here all came from a woman between 18 and 29 years old in good health. Both conserved end residues are part of each CDR3. The D gene is left open where the match is weak. Clone size is not always given. Where it is, it says once, few, many or a class for expanded clones.

d_call: TRBD2
j_call: TRBJ2-6
clone_size: few
v_call: TRBV29-1
cdr3_aa: CSVVGGTGANVLTF
cdr3_nt: TGCAGCGTTGTCGGGGGGACTGGGGCCAACGTCCTGACTTTC

d_call: TRBD2
j_call: TRBJ2-6
clone_size: NA
v_call: TRBV6-1
cdr3_aa: CASTTGGGGANVLTF
cdr3_nt: TGTGCCAGCACCACGGGGGGTGGTGGGGCCAACGTCCTGACTTTC

d_call: TRBD2
j_call: TRBJ2-2
clone_size: once
v_call: TRBV6-5
cdr3_aa: CASSYGVSGSAGELFF
cdr3_nt: TGTGCCAGCAGTTACGGGGTTAGCGGGAGTGCCGGGGAGCTGTTTTTT

d_call: NA
j_call: TRBJ2-5
clone_size: NA
v_call: TRBV7-9
cdr3_aa: CASSLDFRTQETQYF
cdr3_nt: TGTGCCAGCAGCTTAGATTTTCGGACGCAAGAGACCCAGTACTTC

d_call: TRBD2
j_call: TRBJ2-7
clone_size: many
v_call: TRBV5-1
cdr3_aa: CASSLGLAGNYEQYF
cdr3_nt: TGCGCCAGCAGCTTGGGACTAGCGGGAAACTACGAGCAGTACTTC

d_call: TRBD2
j_call: TRBJ2-1
clone_size: many
v_call: TRBV24-1
cdr3_aa: CATSDPLAVNEQFF
cdr3_nt: TGTGCCACCAGTGATCCACTAGCGGTCAATGAGCAGTTCTTC

d_call: TRBD2
j_call: TRBJ2-3
clone_size: many
v_call: TRBV7-6
cdr3_aa: CASSLQRGNTDTQYF
cdr3_nt: TGTGCCAGCAGCTTACAGCGGGGGAACACAGATACGCAGTATTTT

d_call: TRBD1
j_call: TRBJ1-6
clone_size: NA
v_call: TRBV20-1
cdr3_aa: CSTRQGTWSSYNSPLHF
cdr3_nt: TGCAGTACCAGACAGGGAACCTGGAGCTCCTATAATTCACCCCTCCACTTT

d_call: NA
j_call: TRBJ1-5
clone_size: few
v_call: TRBV4-2
cdr3_aa: CASSQDSIGQPQHF
cdr3_nt: TGTGCCAGCAGCCAAGATTCCATTGGTCAGCCCCAGCATTTT

d_call: TRBD2
j_call: TRBJ2-3
clone_size: many
v_call: TRBV20-1
cdr3_aa: CSAEREGKDTQYF
cdr3_nt: TGCAGTGCGGAGCGGGAGGGGAAAGATACGCAGTATTTT

d_call: TRBD1
j_call: TRBJ1-2
clone_size: many
v_call: TRBV5-1
cdr3_aa: CASSQTGDRGRIYGYTF
cdr3_nt: TGCGCCAGTTCCCAAACTGGGGACAGGGGGCGGATCTATGGCTACACCTTC

d_call: NA
j_call: TRBJ2-3
clone_size: few
v_call: TRBV28
cdr3_aa: CASSFPPGAKTDTQYF
cdr3_nt: TGTGCCAGCAGTTTCCCGCCGGGCGCGAAAACAGATACGCAGTATTTT

d_call: NA
j_call: TRBJ2-1
clone_size: few
v_call: TRBV29-1
cdr3_aa: CSVEGRDEYFYEQFF
cdr3_nt: TGCAGCGTTGAGGGAAGGGACGAGTATTTTTATGAGCAGTTCTTC

d_call: TRBD1
j_call: TRBJ1-6
clone_size: many
v_call: TRBV6-1
cdr3_aa: CATARDSPNSPLHF
cdr3_nt: TGTGCCACTGCCCGGGACAGCCCTAATTCACCCCTCCACTTT

d_call: NA
j_call: TRBJ1-1
clone_size: many
v_call: TRBV29-1
cdr3_aa: CSVEGAGRMNTEAFF
cdr3_nt: TGCAGCGTTGAAGGGGCGGGCAGGATGAACACTGAAGCTTTCTTT

d_call: TRBD1
j_call: TRBJ2-1
clone_size: NA
v_call: TRBV28
cdr3_aa: CASRDRVTYNEQFF
cdr3_nt: TGTGCCAGCCGTGACAGGGTAACCTACAATGAGCAGTTCTTC

d_call: NA
j_call: TRBJ1-3
clone_size: NA
v_call: TRBV5-1
cdr3_aa: CASSLGGASGNTIYF
cdr3_nt: TGCGCCAGCAGCTTGGGGGGCGCCTCTGGAAACACCATATATTTT

d_call: NA
j_call: TRBJ1-4
clone_size: NA
v_call: TRBV7-9
cdr3_aa: CARRRCPPEKLFF
cdr3_nt: TGTGCCAGACGACGTTGCCCCCCTGAAAAGCTGTTTTTT

d_call: NA
j_call: TRBJ2-7
clone_size: NA
v_call: TRBV12-3/TRBV12-4
cdr3_aa: CASSSGLLYEQYF
cdr3_nt: TGTGCCAGCAGTTCCGGACTACTCTACGAGCAGTACTTC

d_call: NA
j_call: TRBJ2-7
clone_size: NA
v_call: TRBV15
cdr3_aa: CATLGGSYEQYF
cdr3_nt: TGTGCCACCCTAGGGGGCTCCTACGAGCAGTACTTC

d_call: TRBD2
j_call: TRBJ2-7
clone_size: few
v_call: TRBV14
cdr3_aa: CASSRRLAGAYEQYF
cdr3_nt: TGTGCCAGCAGCCGTCGACTAGCGGGGGCCTACGAGCAGTACTTC

d_call: NA
j_call: TRBJ2-7
clone_size: few
v_call: TRBV12-3/TRBV12-4
cdr3_aa: CASGATTYEQYF
cdr3_nt: TGTGCCAGCGGGGCTACGACCTACGAGCAGTACTTC

d_call: TRBD2
j_call: TRBJ2-1
clone_size: few
v_call: TRBV5-1
cdr3_aa: CASSLVQRGGLGEQFF
cdr3_nt: TGCGCCAGCAGCTTGGTCCAGCGGGGAGGACTCGGTGAGCAGTTCTTC

d_call: TRBD2
j_call: TRBJ2-7
clone_size: NA
v_call: TRBV6-1
cdr3_aa: CASRRTSGRVASSYEQYF
cdr3_nt: TGTGCCAGCAGGAGGACTAGCGGGAGAGTAGCGAGCTCCTACGAGCAGTACTTC

d_call: NA
j_call: TRBJ1-1
clone_size: NA
v_call: TRBV5-1
cdr3_aa: CASGTPGGNTEAFF
cdr3_nt: TGCGCATCGGGCACGCCGGGTGGGAACACTGAAGCTTTCTTT

d_call: NA
j_call: TRBJ1-4
clone_size: many
v_call: TRBV29-1
cdr3_aa: CSVDPGGNEKLFF
cdr3_nt: TGCAGCGTTGATCCGGGGGGTAATGAAAAACTGTTTTTT

d_call: NA
j_call: TRBJ1-3
clone_size: many
v_call: TRBV12-3/TRBV12-4
cdr3_aa: CASSEPGGNTIYF
cdr3_nt: TGTGCCAGCAGTGAACCGGGAGGAAACACCATATATTTT

d_call: NA
j_call: TRBJ2-7
clone_size: NA
v_call: TRBV10-1
cdr3_aa: CASSYPDREGRWCYEQYF
cdr3_nt: TGCGCCAGCAGTTACCCCGACAGGGAGGGTAGGTGGTGCTACGAGCAGTACTTC

d_call: NA
j_call: TRBJ2-1
clone_size: few
v_call: TRBV27
cdr3_aa: CASSKNRVEQFF
cdr3_nt: TGTGCCAGCAGTAAGAACAGGGTTGAGCAGTTCTTC

d_call: NA
j_call: TRBJ2-3
clone_size: few
v_call: TRBV7-6
cdr3_aa: CASSLRQAADTQYF
cdr3_nt: TGTGCCAGCAGCCTTCGACAGGCCGCAGATACGCAGTATTTT

d_call: TRBD2
j_call: TRBJ2-3
clone_size: NA
v_call: TRBV6-5
cdr3_aa: CASSYGGEADTRYF
cdr3_nt: TGTGCCAGCAGTTACGGGGGGGAGGCAGATACGCGGTATTTT

d_call: NA
j_call: TRBJ1-4
clone_size: many
v_call: TRBV7-9
cdr3_aa: CASSLGGFEKLFF
cdr3_nt: TGTGCCAGCAGCTTGGGGGGATTTGAAAAACTGTTTTTT

d_call: TRBD2
j_call: TRBJ2-2
clone_size: NA
v_call: TRBV4-1
cdr3_aa: CASSQSSGGYTGELFF
cdr3_nt: TGCGCCAGCAGCCAATCTAGCGGGGGGTATACCGGGGAGCTGTTTTTT

d_call: NA
j_call: TRBJ2-3
clone_size: many
v_call: TRBV27
cdr3_aa: CASSFGGPTDTQYF
cdr3_nt: TGTGCCAGCAGTTTTGGGGGACCCACAGATACGCAGTATTTT

d_call: TRBD1
j_call: TRBJ2-3
clone_size: few
v_call: TRBV7-9
cdr3_aa: CASSRDRGVSDTQYF
cdr3_nt: TGTGCCAGCAGCCGGGACAGGGGGGTATCAGATACGCAGTATTTT

d_call: TRBD2
j_call: TRBJ2-3
clone_size: NA
v_call: TRBV9
cdr3_aa: CASSEGLADTDTQYF
cdr3_nt: TGTGCCAGCAGTGAGGGACTAGCGGACACAGATACGCAGTATTTT

d_call: NA
j_call: TRBJ2-7
clone_size: few
v_call: TRBV12-3/TRBV12-4
cdr3_aa: CASSTTGSYEQYF
cdr3_nt: TGTGCCAGCAGTACAACAGGTTCCTACGAGCAGTACTTC

d_call: TRBD2
j_call: TRBJ2-5
clone_size: NA
v_call: TRBV24-1
cdr3_aa: CATSDPGLAGGPKTQYF
cdr3_nt: TGTGCCACCAGTGATCCCGGACTAGCGGGGGGGCCGAAGACCCAGTACTTC

d_call: TRBD2
j_call: TRBJ2-5
clone_size: NA
v_call: TRBV20-1
cdr3_aa: CSAPGGYETQYF
cdr3_nt: TGCAGTGCACCCGGGGGGTATGAGACCCAGTACTTC

d_call: TRBD2
j_call: TRBJ2-1
clone_size: many
v_call: TRBV5-1
cdr3_aa: CASSFGGGQGEQFF
cdr3_nt: TGCGCCAGCAGCTTCGGGGGAGGGCAAGGTGAGCAGTTCTTC

d_call: TRBD1
j_call: TRBJ2-7
clone_size: many
v_call: TRBV7-9
cdr3_aa: CASSFRDRGQIEQYF
cdr3_nt: TGTGCCAGCAGCTTCCGGGACAGGGGGCAGATCGAGCAGTACTTC